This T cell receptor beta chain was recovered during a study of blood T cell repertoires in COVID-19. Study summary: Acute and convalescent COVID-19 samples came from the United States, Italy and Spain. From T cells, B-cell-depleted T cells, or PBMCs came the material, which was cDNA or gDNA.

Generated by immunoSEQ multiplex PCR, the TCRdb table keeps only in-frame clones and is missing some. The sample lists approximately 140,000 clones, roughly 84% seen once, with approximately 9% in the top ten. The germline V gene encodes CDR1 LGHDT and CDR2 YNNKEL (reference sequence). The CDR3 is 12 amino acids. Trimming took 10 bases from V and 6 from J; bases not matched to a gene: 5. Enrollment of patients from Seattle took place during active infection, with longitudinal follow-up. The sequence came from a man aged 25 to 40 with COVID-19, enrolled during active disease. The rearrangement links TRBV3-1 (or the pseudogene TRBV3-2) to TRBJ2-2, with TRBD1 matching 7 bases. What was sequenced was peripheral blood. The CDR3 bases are TGTGCCACCCAACAGGGGCCCGGGGAGCTGTTTTTT. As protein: CATQQGPGELFF.